This TCR beta chain was documented in a study of cytomegalovirus exposure and HLA in healthy donors. Looking at the study overall: Early release data held tens of millions of unique TCRs from HLA-typed donors.

Primers for the PCR totalled 60 Vbeta and 13 Jbeta. The table came from immunoSEQ multiplex PCR; TCRdb's copy has only in-frame clones and leaves some out. Here the sample spans tens of thousands of clones, more than 60% being singletons. With respect to this clone: Its specificity is not known.

Study observations and caveats: In an earlier analysis, productive rearrangement rates for most beta V segments clustered near 87% or 30%. A later analysis found that most CMV-associated TCR beta chains appeared HLA-restricted.

Sequenced input: PBMCs. The TCR sequence derives from a man aged 35 to 55 in good health and CMV-seronegative.

The CDR3 sequence is CASTPRGTMNSPLHF. DNA of the CDR3: TGTGCCAGCACCCCCAGGGGGACCATGAATTCACCCCTCCACTTT. The chain has TRBV9 and TRBJ1-6; 7 bases are a match to TRBD1. Losses at the gene ends were 6 bases for V and 7 bases for J; bases not matched to a gene: 10. Looked up from germline, CDR1 is SGDLS and CDR2 is YYNGEE. CDR3 length: 15 amino acids.